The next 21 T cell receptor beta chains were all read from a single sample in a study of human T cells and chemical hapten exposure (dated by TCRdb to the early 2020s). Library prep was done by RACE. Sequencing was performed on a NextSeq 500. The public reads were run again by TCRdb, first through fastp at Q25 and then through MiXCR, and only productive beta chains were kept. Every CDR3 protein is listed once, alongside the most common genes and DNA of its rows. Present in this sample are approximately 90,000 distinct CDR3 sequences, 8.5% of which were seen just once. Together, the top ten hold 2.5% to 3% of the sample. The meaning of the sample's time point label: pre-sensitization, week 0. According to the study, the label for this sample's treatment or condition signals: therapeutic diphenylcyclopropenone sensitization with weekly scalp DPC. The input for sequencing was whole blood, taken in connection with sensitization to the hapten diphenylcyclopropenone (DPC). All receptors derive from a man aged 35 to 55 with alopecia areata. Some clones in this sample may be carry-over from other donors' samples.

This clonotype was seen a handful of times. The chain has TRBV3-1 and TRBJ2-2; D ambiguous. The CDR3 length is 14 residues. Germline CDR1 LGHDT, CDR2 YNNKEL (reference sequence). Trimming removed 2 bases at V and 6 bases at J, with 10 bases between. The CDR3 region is CASSQQLGPGELFF. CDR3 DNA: TGTGCCAGCAGCCAACAGCTAGGCCCCGGGGAGCTGTTTTTT.

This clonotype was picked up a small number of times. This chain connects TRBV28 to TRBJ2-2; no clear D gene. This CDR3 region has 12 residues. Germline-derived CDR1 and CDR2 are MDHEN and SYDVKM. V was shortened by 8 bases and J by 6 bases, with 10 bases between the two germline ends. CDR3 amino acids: CASLRRAGELFF. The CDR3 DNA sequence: TGTGCCAGCCTAAGACGGGCCGGGGAGCTGTTTTTT.

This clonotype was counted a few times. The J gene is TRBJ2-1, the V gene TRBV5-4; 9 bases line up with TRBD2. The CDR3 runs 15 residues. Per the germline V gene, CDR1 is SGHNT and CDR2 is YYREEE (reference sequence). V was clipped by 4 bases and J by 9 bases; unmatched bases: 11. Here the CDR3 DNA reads TGTGCCAGCAGCCCTGCGGGAGGGAGAGTACGTGAGCAGTTCTTC. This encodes CASSPAGGRVREQFF.

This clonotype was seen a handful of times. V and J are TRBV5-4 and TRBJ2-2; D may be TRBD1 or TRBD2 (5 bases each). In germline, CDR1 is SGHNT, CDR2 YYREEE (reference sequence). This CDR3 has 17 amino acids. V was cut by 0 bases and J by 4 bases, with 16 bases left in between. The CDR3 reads CASSLAPGTGGTGELFF. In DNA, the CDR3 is TGTGCCAGCAGCTTGGCGCCCGGGACCGGCGGCACCGGGGAGCTGTTTTTT.

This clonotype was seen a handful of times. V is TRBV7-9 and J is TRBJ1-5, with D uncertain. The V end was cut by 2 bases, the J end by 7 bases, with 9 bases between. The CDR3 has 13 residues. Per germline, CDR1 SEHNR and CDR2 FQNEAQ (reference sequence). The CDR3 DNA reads TGTGCCAGCAGCTTATACGGGGAGCAGCCCCAGCATTTT. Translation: CASSLYGEQPQHF.

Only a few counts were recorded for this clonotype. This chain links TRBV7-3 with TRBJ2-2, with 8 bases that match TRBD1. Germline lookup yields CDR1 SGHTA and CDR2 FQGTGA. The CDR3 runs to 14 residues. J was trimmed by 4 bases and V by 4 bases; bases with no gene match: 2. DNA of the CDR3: TGTGCCAGCAGCTCCACAGGGGGCACCGGGGAGCTGTTTTTT. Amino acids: CASSSTGGTGELFF.

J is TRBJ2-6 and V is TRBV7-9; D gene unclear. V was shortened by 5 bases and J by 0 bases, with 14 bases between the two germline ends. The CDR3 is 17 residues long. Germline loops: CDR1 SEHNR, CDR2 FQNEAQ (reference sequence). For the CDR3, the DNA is TGTGCCAGCAGCCCAAGGTGGACGGTCTCTGGGGCCAACGTCCTGACTTTC. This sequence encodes CASSPRWTVSGANVLTF.

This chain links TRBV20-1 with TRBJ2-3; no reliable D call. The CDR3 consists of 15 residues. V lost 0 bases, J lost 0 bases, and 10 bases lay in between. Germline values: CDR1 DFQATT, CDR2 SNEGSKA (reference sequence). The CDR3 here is CSARDSRTSTDTQYF. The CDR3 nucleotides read TGCAGTGCTAGAGATTCTCGAACTAGCACAGATACGCAGTATTTT.

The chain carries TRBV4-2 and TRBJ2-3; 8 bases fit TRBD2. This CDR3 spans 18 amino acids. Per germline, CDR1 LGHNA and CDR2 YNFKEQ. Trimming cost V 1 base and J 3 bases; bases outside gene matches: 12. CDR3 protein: CASSQGGTSGGGTDTQYF. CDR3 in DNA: TGTGCCAGCAGCCAAGGGGGCACTAGCGGAGGGGGGACAGATACGCAGTATTTT.

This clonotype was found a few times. This CDR3 reads CASGRAGTDTQYF. The CDR3 DNA reads TGTGCTAGCGGGAGGGCCGGGACAGATACGCAGTATTTT. The chain has TRBV7-7 and TRBJ2-3, with 11 nucleotides matching TRBD2. CDR1 SSHAT and CDR2 FNYEAQ come from the germline V gene (reference sequence). The CDR3 covers 13 residues.

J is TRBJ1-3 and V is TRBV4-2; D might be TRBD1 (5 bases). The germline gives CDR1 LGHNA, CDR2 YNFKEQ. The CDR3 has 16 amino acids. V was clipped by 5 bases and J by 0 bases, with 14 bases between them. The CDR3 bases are TGTGCCAGCAGCGTATCCGGGGCTGACTCTGGAAACACCATATATTTT. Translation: CASSVSGADSGNTIYF.

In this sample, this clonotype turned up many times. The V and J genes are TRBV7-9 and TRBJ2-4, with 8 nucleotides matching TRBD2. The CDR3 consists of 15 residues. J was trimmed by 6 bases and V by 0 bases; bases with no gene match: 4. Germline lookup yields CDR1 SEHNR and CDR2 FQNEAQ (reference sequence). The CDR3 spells CASSLASGRRNIQYF. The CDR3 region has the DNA TGTGCCAGCAGCTTAGCCAGCGGGAGACGAAACATTCAGTACTTC.

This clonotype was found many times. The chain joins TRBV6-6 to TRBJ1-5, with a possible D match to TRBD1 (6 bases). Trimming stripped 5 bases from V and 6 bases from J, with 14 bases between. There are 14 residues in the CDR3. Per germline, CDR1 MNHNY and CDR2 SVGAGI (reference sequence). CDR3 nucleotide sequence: TGTGCCAGCAGTCCAACAGGGTCCATTCAGCCCCAGCATTTT. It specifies CASSPTGSIQPQHF.

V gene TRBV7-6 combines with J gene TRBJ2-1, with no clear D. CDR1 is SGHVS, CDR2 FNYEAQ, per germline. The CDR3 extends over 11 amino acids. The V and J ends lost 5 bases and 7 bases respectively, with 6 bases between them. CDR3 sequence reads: CASSPPNEQFF. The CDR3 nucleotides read TGTGCCAGCAGCCCCCCAAATGAGCAGTTCTTC.

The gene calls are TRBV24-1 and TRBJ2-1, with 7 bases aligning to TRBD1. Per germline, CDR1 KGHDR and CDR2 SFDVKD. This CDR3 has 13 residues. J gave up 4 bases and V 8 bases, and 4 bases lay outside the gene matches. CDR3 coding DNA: TGTGCCACCAAGGGGACAGTATACAATGAGCAGTTCTTC. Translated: CATKGTVYNEQFF.

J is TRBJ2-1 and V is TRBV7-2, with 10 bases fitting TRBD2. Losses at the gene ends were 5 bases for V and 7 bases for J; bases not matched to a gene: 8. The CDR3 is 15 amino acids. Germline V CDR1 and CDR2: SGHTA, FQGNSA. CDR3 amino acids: CASSRPSGSGNEQFF. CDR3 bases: TGTGCCAGCAGCCGCCCTAGCGGGAGTGGAAATGAGCAGTTCTTC.

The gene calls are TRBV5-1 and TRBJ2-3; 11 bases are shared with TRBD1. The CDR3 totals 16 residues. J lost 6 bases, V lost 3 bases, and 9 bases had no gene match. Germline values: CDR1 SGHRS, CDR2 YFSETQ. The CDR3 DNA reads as TGCGCCAGCAGCTCTCTTTTGGGGGACAGGGGGGATACGCAGTATTTT. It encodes CASSSLLGDRGDTQYF.

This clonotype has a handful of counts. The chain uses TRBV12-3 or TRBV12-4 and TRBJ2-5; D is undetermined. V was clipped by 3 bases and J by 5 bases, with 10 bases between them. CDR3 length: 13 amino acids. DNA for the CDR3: TGTGCCAGCAGTTTCAATCGCCGGGAGACCCAGTACTTC. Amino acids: CASSFNRRETQYF.

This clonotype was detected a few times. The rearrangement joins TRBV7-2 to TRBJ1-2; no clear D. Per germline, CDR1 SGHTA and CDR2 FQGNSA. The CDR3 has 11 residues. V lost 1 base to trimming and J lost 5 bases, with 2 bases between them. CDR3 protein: CASSLDYGYTF. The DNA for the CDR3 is TGTGCCAGCAGCTTAGATTATGGCTACACCTTC.

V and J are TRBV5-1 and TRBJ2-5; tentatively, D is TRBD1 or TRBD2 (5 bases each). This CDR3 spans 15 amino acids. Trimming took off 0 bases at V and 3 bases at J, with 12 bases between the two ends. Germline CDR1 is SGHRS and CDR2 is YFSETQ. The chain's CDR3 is CASSLGGTAKETQYF. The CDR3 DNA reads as TGCGCCAGCAGCTTGGGAGGGACGGCCAAAGAGACCCAGTACTTC.

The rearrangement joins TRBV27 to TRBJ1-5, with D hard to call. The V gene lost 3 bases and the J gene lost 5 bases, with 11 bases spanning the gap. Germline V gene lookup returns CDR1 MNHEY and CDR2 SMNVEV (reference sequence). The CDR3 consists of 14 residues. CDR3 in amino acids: CASSFDKVDQPQHF. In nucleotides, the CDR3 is TGTGCCAGCAGTTTCGACAAGGTGGATCAGCCCCAGCATTTT.